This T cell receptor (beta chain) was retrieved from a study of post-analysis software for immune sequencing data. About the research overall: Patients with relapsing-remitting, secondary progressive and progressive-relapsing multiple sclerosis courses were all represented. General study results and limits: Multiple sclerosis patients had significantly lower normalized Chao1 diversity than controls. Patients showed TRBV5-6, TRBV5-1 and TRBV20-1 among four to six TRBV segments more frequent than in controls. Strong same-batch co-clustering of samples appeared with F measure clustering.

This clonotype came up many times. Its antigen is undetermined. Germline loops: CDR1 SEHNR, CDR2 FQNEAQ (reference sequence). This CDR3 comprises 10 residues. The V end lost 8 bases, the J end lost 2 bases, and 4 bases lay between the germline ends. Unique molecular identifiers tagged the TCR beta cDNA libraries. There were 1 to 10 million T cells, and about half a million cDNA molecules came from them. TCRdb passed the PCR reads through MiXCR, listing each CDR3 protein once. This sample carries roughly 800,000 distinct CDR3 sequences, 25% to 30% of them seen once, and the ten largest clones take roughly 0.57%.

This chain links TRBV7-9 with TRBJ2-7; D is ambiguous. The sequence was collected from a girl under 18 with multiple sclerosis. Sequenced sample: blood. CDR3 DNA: TGTGCCAGCGGGACCTACGAGCAGTACTTC. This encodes CASGTYEQYF.